These 3 T cell receptor beta chains originate from one sample sequenced in a study of CD8 T cells in ankylosing spondylitis. TCRdb redid the calling of the 5' RACE reads with MiXCR, one entry per CDR3 protein. This repertoire shows hundreds of thousands of distinct CDR3 sequences, roughly a quarter found once; its top ten account for 0.85% to 1%. Whole-study results and caveats: Typical of ankylosing spondylitis blood, it appeared, was a TCR beta motif of seven to nine highly homologous variants.

No antigens are known for them. The sequenced sample consisted of blood, either unsorted or a sorted T cell fraction (not recorded which). These receptors were obtained from a male donor with ankylosing spondylitis.

The rearrangement links TRBV2 to TRBJ2-7, with unresolved D. From germline, CDR1 is SNHLY and CDR2 FYNNEI. The CDR3 is 15 amino acids. The V end was cut by 2 bases, the J end by 4 bases, with 15 bases between. CDR3 sequence (DNA): TGTGCCAGCAGTGAACGGTTCTCCTCGAGATACGAGCAGTACTTC. Its translation is CASSERFSSRYEQYF. Filled out from reference TRBV2 and TRBJ2-7, the complete variable domain reads EPEVTQTPSHQVTQMGQEVILRCVPISNHLYFYWYRQILGQKVEFLVSFYNNEISEKSEIFDDQFSVERPDGSNFTLKIRSTKLEDSAMYFCASSERFSSRYEQYFGPGTRLTVT.

This clonotype was seen more than once but under ten times. The chain links TRBV10-3 to TRBJ2-1, with D perhaps TRBD2 (5 bases). The V gene lost 0 bases and the J gene lost 0 bases, with 12 bases spanning the gap. The CDR3 covers 17 residues. Per germline, CDR1 ENHRY and CDR2 SYGVKD. The chain's CDR3 is CAISESGRESSYNEQFF. In nucleotides, the CDR3 is TGTGCCATCAGTGAGTCGGGTAGGGAGAGCTCCTACAATGAGCAGTTCTTC.

This clonotype turned up a few times. V gene TRBV14 combines with J gene TRBJ2-1; 7 positions agree with TRBD2. V lost 3 bases, J lost 10 bases, and 12 bases stayed unmatched. This CDR3 has 15 residues. CDR1 SGHDN and CDR2 FVKESK come from the germline V gene. CDR3 protein: CASSHPGGRLGEQFF. The DNA for the CDR3 is TGTGCCAGCAGCCACCCTGGCGGGAGACTCGGAGAGCAGTTCTTC. Looking up the rest from reference TRBV14 and TRBJ2-1 gives the full variable domain: EAGVTQFPSHSVIEKGQTVTLRCDPISGHDNLYWYRRVMGKEIKFLLHFVKESKQDESGMPNNRFLAERTGGTYSTLKVQPAELEDSGVYFCASSHPGGRLGEQFFGPGTRLTVL.